The following is a T cell receptor (beta chain) sequence with its context. Its specificity is unknown. The data stem from a study of neurological immune-mediated disorders. Study-level findings and limits: Phylogenetically, 18 of 34 multiple sclerosis patients' repertoires fell into one related-CDR3 cluster, a possible signature.

2 million PBMCs stored at -80 C were the source of the unsorted libraries. With 10-nucleotide random UMIs included, cDNA was synthesized by 5'RACE. One entry per CDR3 protein, called by TCRdb with MiXCR from the 5' RACE reads. This table has around 46,000 distinct CDR3 sequences, roughly 2% appearing once. The CDR3 totals 15 residues. Germline values: CDR1 SGHTA, CDR2 FQGNSA. V was clipped by 0 bases and J by 4 bases, with 11 bases between them. This sequence originates from a woman aged 35 to 49 with multiple sclerosis. The source material was PBMCs. This rearrangement joins TRBV7-2 to TRBJ2-3; D is perhaps TRBD2 (6 bases). This CDR3 reads CASSLAEGQADTQYF. The DNA for the CDR3 is TGTGCCAGCAGCTTAGCGGAGGGGCAAGCAGATACGCAGTATTTT. Combining the CDR3 with reference TRBV7-2 and TRBJ2-3 gives the whole variable domain GAGVSQSPSNKVTEKGKDVELRCDPISGHTALYWYRQSLGQGLEFLIYFQGNSAPDKSGLPSDRFSAERTGGSVSTLTIQRTQQEDSAVYLCASSLAEGQADTQYFGPGTRLTVL.